A single sample is the source of the 23 T cell receptor beta chains below, sequenced in a study of blood T cell repertoires in COVID-19. TCRdb's table, derived via immunoSEQ multiplex PCR, lists solely in-frame clones and lacks some. Here the sample spans about 100,000 clones, less than 85% being singletons. Sequenced: peripheral blood. The origin of the receptors is a woman in her thirties or forties with acute or convalescent COVID-19.

The rearrangement uses TRBV28 and TRBJ2-3, with TRBD2 as a possible D gene (7 bases). V lost 8 bases and J 5 bases, leaving 23 bases between the germline ends. The CDR3 is 16 residues long. Germline loops: CDR1 MDHEN, CDR2 SYDVKM. The CDR3 DNA reads TGTGCCAGCCCTCCCCTGGTGGGGGGGGCGGAAGATACGCAGTATTTT. Translated: CASPPLVGGAEDTQYF.

The chain couples TRBV7-2 to TRBJ2-1; 12 bases line up with TRBD2. The CDR3 contains 16 residues. V gave up 3 bases and J gave up 9 bases; unmatched junction bases: 9. The germline V gene has CDR1 SGHTA and CDR2 FQGNSA. The CDR3 region has the DNA TGTGCCAGCAGCTTGACTAGCGGGGGAGCCGGGGGTGAGCAGTTCTTC. Amino acids: CASSLTSGGAGGEQFF.

V gene TRBV6-5 combines with J gene TRBJ1-2; D perhaps matches TRBD1 (6 bases). V lost 6 bases and J 4 bases, leaving 15 bases between the germline ends. Germline-derived CDR1 and CDR2 are MNHEY and SVGAGI. The CDR3 is 14 residues long. DNA of the CDR3: TGTGCCAGCAGATACGGGGGAGGGGGCTATGGCTACACCTTC. Its protein is CASRYGGGGYGYTF.

This chain connects TRBV3-1 (or the pseudogene TRBV3-2) to TRBJ1-1; D possibly corresponds to TRBD1 (5 bases). The germline V gene encodes CDR1 LGHDT and CDR2 YNNKEL (reference sequence). Deletions cut 4 bases from V and 3 bases from J, with 12 bases between. The CDR3 spans 14 residues. CDR3 DNA sequence: TGTGCCAGCAGCCCACAGGACCTGCACACTGAAGCTTTCTTT. This encodes CASSPQDLHTEAFF.

This clone has more than one count but fewer than ten. This chain connects TRBV5-1 to TRBJ1-6; 9 nucleotides agree with TRBD1. The CDR3 sequence is 17 residues long. Germline V CDR1 and CDR2: SGHRS, YFSETQ. The junction had 14 bases not matched to a gene; V was cut back by 4 bases and J by 9 bases. CDR3 region: CASSPVAPGQGRSPLHF. The CDR3 DNA sequence: TGCGCCAGCAGCCCGGTCGCGCCGGGACAGGGACGTTCACCCCTCCACTTT.

The CDR3 coding sequence is TGTGCCAGCAGGCCCGGCGAGCGTCCAGAGACCCAGTACTTC. Its translation: CASRPGERPETQYF. The gene calls are TRBV2 and TRBJ2-5, with D uncertain. CDR3 length equals 14 residues. Germline CDR1 and CDR2: SNHLY and FYNNEI. V was cut by 6 bases and J by 4 bases, with 15 bases left in between.

The CDR3 is CASSQDSSGGASGTQYF. The DNA of the CDR3 is TGCGCCAGCAGCCAAGATTCTAGCGGGGGTGCCTCAGGAACGCAGTATTTT. The rearrangement uses TRBV4-3 and TRBJ2-3; 10 nucleotides align to TRBD2. Germline CDR1 reads LGHNA; CDR2 reads YSLEER. The V and J ends lost 0 bases and 9 bases, in that order; junction bases with no gene match: 12. The CDR3 totals 17 residues.

This clone is a singleton in its sample. The V and J genes are TRBV11-2 and TRBJ1-2; 10 positions agree with TRBD1. This CDR3 contains 16 residues. The germline gives CDR1 SGHAT, CDR2 FQNNGV. J was trimmed by 4 bases and V by 5 bases; bases with no gene match: 10. The DNA of the CDR3 is TGTGCCAGCAGCAACACCGGGACAGGGGACCGCTATGGCTACACCTTC. Protein product: CASSNTGTGDRYGYTF. The full variable domain, with the rest looked up from reference TRBV11-2 and TRBJ1-2, is EAGVAQSPRYKIIEKRQSVAFWCNPISGHATLYWYQQILGQGPKLLIQFQNNGVVDDSQLPKDRFSAERLKGVDSTLKIQPAKLEDSAVYLCASSNTGTGDRYGYTFGSGTRLTVV.

The sample holds a few counts of this clone. The J gene is TRBJ2-1, the V gene TRBV18; TRBD2 matches at 7 bases. Trimming cost V 2 bases and J 1 base; bases outside gene matches: 5. This CDR3 has 16 amino acids. The germline CDR1 and CDR2 sequences are KGHSH and LQKENI. CDR3 in amino acids: CASSPSRGRSYNEQFF. The CDR3 DNA sequence: TGTGCCAGCTCACCATCGCGGGGGAGGTCCTACAATGAGCAGTTCTTC.

This clone was observed once. The gene calls are TRBV2 and TRBJ2-3, with a possible D match to TRBD2 (6 bases). The germline gives CDR1 SNHLY, CDR2 FYNNEI. Trimming stripped 6 bases from V and 4 bases from J, with 11 bases between. This CDR3 is built from 13 residues. The CDR3 region has the DNA TGTGCCAGCAGAGGGGACTTGGCAGATACGCAGTATTTT. Protein product: CASRGDLADTQYF.

The chain links TRBV7-6 to TRBJ2-2; D remains unclear. Germline-derived CDR1 and CDR2 are SGHVS and FNYEAQ. There are 13 residues in the CDR3. V lost 5 bases, J lost 7 bases, and 11 bases lay in between. The CDR3 bases are TGTGCCAGCAGCCCACGCGATCTCGGGGAGCTGTTTTTT. Its protein product is CASSPRDLGELFF.

This sequence joins TRBV30 and TRBJ1-5; D is possibly TRBD1 (6 bases). V dropped 1 base and J dropped 1 base, with 8 bases sitting between them. The CDR3 contains 14 residues. CDR1 GTSNPN and CDR2 SVGIG come from the germline V gene (reference sequence). The CDR3: CAWSGTVSNQPQHF. The CDR3 DNA is TGTGCCTGGAGTGGGACAGTAAGCAATCAGCCCCAGCATTTT. Full variable domain (outside the CDR3, taken from reference TRBV30 and TRBJ1-5): SQTIHQWPATLVQPVGSPLSLECTVEGTSNPNLYWYRQAAGRGLQLLFYSVGIGQISSEVPQNLSASRPQDRQFILSSKKLLLSDSGFYLCAWSGTVSNQPQHFGDGTRLSIL.

The V gene is TRBV28, the J gene TRBJ1-1; 7 bases map to TRBD1. The CDR3 runs 16 residues. Germline-derived CDR1 and CDR2 are MDHEN and SYDVKM. V lost 7 bases and J lost 4; bases outside the gene matches: 15. This CDR3 is CASKGTVILRVTEAFF. CDR3 nucleotides: TGTGCCAGCAAAGGGACAGTCATTTTGAGGGTCACTGAAGCTTTCTTT.

This chain joins TRBV5-1 and TRBJ1-2, with 7 positions matching TRBD1. Germline V CDR1 and CDR2: SGHRS, YFSETQ. The CDR3 is 14 amino acids. Losses at the gene ends were 1 base for V and 1 base for J; bases not matched to a gene: 1. The CDR3 DNA is TGCGCCAGCAGCTTGTCAGGGGGTAACTATGGCTACACCTTC. Amino acid sequence: CASSLSGGNYGYTF.

The chain recombines TRBV9 with TRBJ2-2; tentative D call: TRBD2 (6 bases). The CDR3 has 14 amino acids. Trimming shortened V by 6 bases and J by 0 bases, and 9 bases separated the two germline ends. CDR1 and CDR2 (germline): SGDLS, YYNGEE. The CDR3 nucleotides read TGTGCCAGCATGGGCGGGACGAACACCGGGGAGCTGTTTTTT. Its translation: CASMGGTNTGELFF.

The chain couples TRBV19 to TRBJ2-7; D is possibly TRBD1 (6 bases). The V end lost 5 bases, the J end lost 4 bases, and 12 bases lay between the germline ends. Germline CDR1 reads LNHDA; CDR2 reads SQIVND (reference sequence). CDR3 size: 13 residues. The CDR3 DNA reads TGTGCCAGTAGTGAATCAAGGGGGTACGAGCAGTACTTC. Translated, it gives CASSESRGYEQYF.

The rearrangement links TRBV12-5 to TRBJ2-1, with 10 bases matching TRBD2. Germline trimming cut 1 base from V and 10 bases from J; bases unmatched to any gene: 4. The CDR3 covers 14 residues. In germline, CDR1 is LGHNT, CDR2 FRNRAP. CDR3 region: CASGLGQRGGEQFF. The CDR3 region has the DNA TGTGCTAGTGGTTTGGGACAGCGGGGGGGAGAGCAGTTCTTC.

The genes are TRBV9 and TRBJ2-5; TRBD1 matches 7 bases. The CDR3 extends over 15 amino acids. Trimming took 1 base from V and 2 from J; bases not matched to a gene: 5. The germline CDR1 and CDR2 sequences are SGDLS and YYNGEE. CDR3 coding DNA: TGTGCCAGCAGCGTACTCTCGGGACAGCAAGAGACCCAGTACTTC. Translation gives CASSVLSGQQETQYF. The full variable domain, rest sourced from reference TRBV9 and TRBJ2-5, is DSGVTQTPKHLITATGQRVTLRCSPRSGDLSVYWYQQSLDQGLQFLIQYYNGEERAKGNILERFSAQQFPDLHSELNLSSLELGDSALYFCASSVLSGQQETQYFGPGTRLLVL.

This chain links TRBV29-1 with TRBJ2-3; 14 bases are a match to TRBD2. This CDR3 is 15 amino acids long. CDR1 SQVTM and CDR2 ANQGSEA come from the germline V gene. V gave up 4 bases and J gave up 2 bases; unmatched junction bases: 2. CDR3 DNA: TGCAGCGTTGGGACTAGCGGGGGGATCACAGATACGCAGTATTTT. Amino acid sequence: CSVGTSGGITDTQYF.

The CDR3 sequence: CASSPPVGGARAEAFF. The CDR3 DNA reads as TGTGCCAGCTCACCCCCCGTCGGGGGGGCGAGGGCTGAAGCTTTCTTT. V and J are TRBV18 and TRBJ1-1; D might be TRBD1 (6 bases). V was clipped by 3 bases and J by 6 bases, with 20 bases between them. The CDR3 runs to 16 residues. Germline V gene sequence: CDR1 KGHSH, CDR2 LQKENI.

V and J are TRBV5-1 and TRBJ2-7; a possible D gene is TRBD1 (6 bases). V was shortened by 0 bases and J by 2 bases, with 6 bases between the two germline ends. CDR1 and CDR2 from the germline V gene are SGHRS and YFSETQ. The length of the CDR3 is 13 residues. CDR3 in DNA: TGCGCCAGCAGCTTGGAGGGGGCCTACGAGCAGTACTTC. This sequence encodes CASSLEGAYEQYF. Using reference TRBV5-1 and TRBJ2-7 for the parts outside the CDR3, the full variable domain is KAGVTQTPRYLIKTRGQQVTLSCSPISGHRSVSWYQQTPGQGLQFLFEYFSETQRNKGNFPGRFSGRQFSNSRSEMNVSTLELGDSALYLCASSLEGAYEQYFGPGTRLTVT.

The chain carries TRBV7-8 and TRBJ2-1; TRBD2 matches at 7 bases. Germline CDR1 SGHVS, CDR2 FQNEAQ. Unmatched junction bases numbered 8, after V lost 5 bases and J lost 10 bases. The length of the CDR3 is 13 residues. CDR3 bases: TGTGCCAGCAGCCGCTCGGAAGCGGGGGAGCAGTTCTTC. This codes for CASSRSEAGEQFF.

The chain carries TRBV12-5 and TRBJ1-5, with 10 positions matching TRBD1. The junction had 9 bases not matched to a gene; V was cut back by 5 bases and J by 5 bases. The CDR3 is 16 amino acids. Germline V gene lookup returns CDR1 LGHNT and CDR2 FRNRAP. Written as DNA, the CDR3 is TGTGCTAGTGGTCGTGGGGACAGGGGAGTTTATCAGCCCCAGCATTTT. Its translation is CASGRGDRGVYQPQHF.